This T cell receptor beta chain derives from a study of blood T cell repertoires in COVID-19. Participants, 18 to 89 years old, spanned fewer than 25 US areas. Assay: immunoSEQ multiplex PCR; the TCRdb copy retains only in-frame clones and omits some. In the table there are around 300,000 clones, around 90% of which are singletons. CDR3 length: 14 residues. CDR1 is MNHEY, CDR2 SMNVEV, per germline (reference sequence). J lost 15 bases, V lost 4 bases, and 11 bases had no gene match. This clonotype was obtained from a man aged 25 to 40 who had recovered from COVID-19. Sequencing was carried out using PBMCs or T cells enriched from blood (not recorded which). This chain connects TRBV27 to TRBJ2-1; 11 nucleotides align to TRBD2. The CDR3 protein is CASSYSGGDSFWFF. The DNA for the CDR3 is TGTGCCAGCAGTTATAGCGGGGGGGATAGTTTCTGGTTCTTC.